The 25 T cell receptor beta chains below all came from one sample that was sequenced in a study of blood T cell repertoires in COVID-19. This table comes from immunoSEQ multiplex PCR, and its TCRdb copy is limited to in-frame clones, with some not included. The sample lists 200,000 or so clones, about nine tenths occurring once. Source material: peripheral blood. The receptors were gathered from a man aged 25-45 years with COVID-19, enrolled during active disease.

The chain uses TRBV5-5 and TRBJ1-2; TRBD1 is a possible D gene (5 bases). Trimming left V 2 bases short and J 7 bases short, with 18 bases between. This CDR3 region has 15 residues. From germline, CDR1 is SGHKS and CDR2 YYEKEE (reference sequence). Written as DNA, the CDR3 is TGTGCCAGCAGCTTATTCGGGGACTGGGGCTCTGGCTACACCTTC. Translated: CASSLFGDWGSGYTF.

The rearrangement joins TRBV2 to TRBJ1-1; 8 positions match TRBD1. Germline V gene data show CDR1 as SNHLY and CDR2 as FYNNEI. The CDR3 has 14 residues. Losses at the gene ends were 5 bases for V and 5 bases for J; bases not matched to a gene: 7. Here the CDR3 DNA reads TGTGCCAGCAGTTTAGGACAGGGAAGAACTGAAGCTTTCTTT. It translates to CASSLGQGRTEAFF.

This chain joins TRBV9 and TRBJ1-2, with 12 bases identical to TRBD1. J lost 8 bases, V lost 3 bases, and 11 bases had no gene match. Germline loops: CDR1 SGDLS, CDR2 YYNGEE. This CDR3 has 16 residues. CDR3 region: CASSEARDRGLGGYTF. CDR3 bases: TGTGCCAGCAGCGAAGCCCGGGACAGGGGGCTCGGGGGCTACACCTTC. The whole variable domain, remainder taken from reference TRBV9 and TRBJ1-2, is DSGVTQTPKHLITATGQRVTLRCSPRSGDLSVYWYQQSLDQGLQFLIQYYNGEERAKGNILERFSAQQFPDLHSELNLSSLELGDSALYFCASSEARDRGLGGYTFGSGTRLTVV.

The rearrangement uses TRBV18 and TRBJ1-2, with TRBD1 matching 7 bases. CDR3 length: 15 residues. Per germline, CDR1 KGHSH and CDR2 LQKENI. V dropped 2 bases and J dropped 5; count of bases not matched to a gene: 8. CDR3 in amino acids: CASSPSRDRSYGYTF. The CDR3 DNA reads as TGTGCCAGCTCACCATCCAGGGACAGAAGTTATGGCTACACCTTC.

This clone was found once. The CDR3 here is CASSINMGQGYGYTF. The CDR3 nucleotides are TGTGCCAGTAGTATTAACATGGGGCAGGGCTATGGCTACACCTTC. The chain carries TRBV19 and TRBJ1-2; TRBD1 is a possible D gene (5 bases). This CDR3 spans 15 amino acids. V lost 3 bases, J lost 4 bases, and 15 bases lay in between. In germline, CDR1 is LNHDA, CDR2 SQIVND (reference sequence).

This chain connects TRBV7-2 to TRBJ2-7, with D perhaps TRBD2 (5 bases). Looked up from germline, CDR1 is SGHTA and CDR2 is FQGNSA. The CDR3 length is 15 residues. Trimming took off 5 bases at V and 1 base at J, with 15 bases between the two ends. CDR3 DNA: TGTGCCAGCAGCCCATTGGGTAGCGTGTCCTACGAGCAGTACTTC. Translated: CASSPLGSVSYEQYF.

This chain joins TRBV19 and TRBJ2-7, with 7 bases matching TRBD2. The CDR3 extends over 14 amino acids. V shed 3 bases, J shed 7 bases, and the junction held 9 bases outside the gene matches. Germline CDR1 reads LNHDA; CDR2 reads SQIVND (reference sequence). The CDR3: CASSMVGGGSEQYF. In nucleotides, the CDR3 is TGTGCCAGTAGTATGGTAGGCGGGGGTAGTGAGCAGTACTTC.

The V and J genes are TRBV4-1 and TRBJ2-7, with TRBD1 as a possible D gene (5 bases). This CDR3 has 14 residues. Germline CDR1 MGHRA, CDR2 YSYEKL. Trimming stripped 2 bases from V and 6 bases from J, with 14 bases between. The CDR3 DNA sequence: TGCGCCAGCAGCCAAACCGACAGTTGGGGCGAGCAGTACTTC. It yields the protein CASSQTDSWGEQYF.

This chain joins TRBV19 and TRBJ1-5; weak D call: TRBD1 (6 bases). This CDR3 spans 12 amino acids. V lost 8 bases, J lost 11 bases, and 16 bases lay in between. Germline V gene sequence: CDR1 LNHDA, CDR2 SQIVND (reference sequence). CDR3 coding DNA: TGTGCCAGTGCGCCCACAGGGTCGGCCCAGCATTTT. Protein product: CASAPTGSAQHF.

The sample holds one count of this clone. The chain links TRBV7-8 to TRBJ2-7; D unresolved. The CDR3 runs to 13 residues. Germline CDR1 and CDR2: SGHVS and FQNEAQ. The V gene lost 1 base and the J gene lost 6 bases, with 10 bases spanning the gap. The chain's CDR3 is CASSLVSGGEQYF. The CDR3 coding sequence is TGTGCCAGCAGCTTAGTGTCCGGTGGCGAGCAGTACTTC. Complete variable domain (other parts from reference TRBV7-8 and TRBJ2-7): GAGVSQSPRYKVAKRGQDVALRCDPISGHVSLFWYQQALGQGPEFLTYFQNEAQLDKSGLPSDRFFAERPEGSVSTLKIQRTQQEDSAVYLCASSLVSGGEQYFGPGTRLTVT.

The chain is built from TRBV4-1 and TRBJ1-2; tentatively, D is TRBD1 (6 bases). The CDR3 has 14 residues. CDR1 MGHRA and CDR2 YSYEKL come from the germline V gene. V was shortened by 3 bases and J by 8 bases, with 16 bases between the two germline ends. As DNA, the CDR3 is TGCGCCAGCAGCCAGGGGAGCAGGGGTGGAGGCTACACCTTC. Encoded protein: CASSQGSRGGGYTF.

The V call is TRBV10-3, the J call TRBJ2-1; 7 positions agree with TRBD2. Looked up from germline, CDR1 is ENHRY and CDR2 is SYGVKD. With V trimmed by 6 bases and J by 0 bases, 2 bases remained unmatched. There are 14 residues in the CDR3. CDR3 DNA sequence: TGTGCCATCAGCTGGACTAGCTCCTACAATGAGCAGTTCTTC. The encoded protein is CAISWTSSYNEQFF.

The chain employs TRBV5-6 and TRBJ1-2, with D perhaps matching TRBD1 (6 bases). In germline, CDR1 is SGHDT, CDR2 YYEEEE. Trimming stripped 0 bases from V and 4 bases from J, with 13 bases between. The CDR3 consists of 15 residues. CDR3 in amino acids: CASSLDGRGGYGYTF. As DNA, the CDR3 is TGTGCCAGCAGCTTGGATGGGAGAGGGGGCTATGGCTACACCTTC.

The CDR3 protein is CASSVVGQGLAGELFF. In nucleotides, the CDR3 is TGTGCCAGCAGCGTAGTCGGCCAGGGGTTAGCCGGGGAGCTGTTTTTT. The chain joins TRBV9 to TRBJ2-2, with D maybe TRBD1 (6 bases). CDR3 length: 16 residues. V lost 0 bases to trimming and J lost 6 bases, with 15 bases between them. CDR1 and CDR2 from the germline V gene are SGDLS and YYNGEE.

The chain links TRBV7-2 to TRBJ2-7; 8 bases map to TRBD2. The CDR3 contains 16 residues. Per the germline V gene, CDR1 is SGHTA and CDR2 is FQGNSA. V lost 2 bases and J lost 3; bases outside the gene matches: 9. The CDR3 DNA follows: TGTGCCAGCAGCTTACTCGGGGGGGTGGGAGGCTACGAGCAGTACTTC. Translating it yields CASSLLGGVGGYEQYF.

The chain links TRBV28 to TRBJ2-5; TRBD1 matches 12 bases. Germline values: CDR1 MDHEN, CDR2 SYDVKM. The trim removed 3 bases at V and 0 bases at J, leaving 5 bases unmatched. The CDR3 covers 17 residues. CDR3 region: CASSFWGQGAYQETQYF. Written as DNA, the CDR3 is TGTGCCAGCAGTTTTTGGGGACAGGGGGCGTACCAAGAGACCCAGTACTTC.

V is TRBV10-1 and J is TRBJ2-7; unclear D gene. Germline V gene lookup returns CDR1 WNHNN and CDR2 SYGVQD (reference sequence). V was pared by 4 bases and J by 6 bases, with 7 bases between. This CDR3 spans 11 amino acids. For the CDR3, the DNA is TGCGCCAGCAGTGTAACGGGCGAGCAGTACTTC. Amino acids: CASSVTGEQYF.

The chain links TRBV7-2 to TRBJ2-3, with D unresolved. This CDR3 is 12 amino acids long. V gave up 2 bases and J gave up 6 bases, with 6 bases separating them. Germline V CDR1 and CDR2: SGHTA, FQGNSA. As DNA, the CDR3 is TGTGCCAGCAGCTTAATGCGGGATACGCAGTATTTT. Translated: CASSLMRDTQYF.

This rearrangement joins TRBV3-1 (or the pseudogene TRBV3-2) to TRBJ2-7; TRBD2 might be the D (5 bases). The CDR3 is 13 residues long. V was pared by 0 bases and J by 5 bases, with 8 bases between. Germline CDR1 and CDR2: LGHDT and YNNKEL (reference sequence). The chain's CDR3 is CASSQDGRDEQYF. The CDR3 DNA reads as TGTGCCAGCAGCCAAGATGGGCGGGACGAGCAGTACTTC.

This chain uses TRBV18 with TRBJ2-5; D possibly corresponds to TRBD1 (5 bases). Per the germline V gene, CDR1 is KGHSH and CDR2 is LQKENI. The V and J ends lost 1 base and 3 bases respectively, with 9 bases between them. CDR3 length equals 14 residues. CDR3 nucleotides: TGTGCCAGCTCACCACTTTCCAGGGAAGAGACCCAGTACTTC. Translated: CASSPLSREETQYF.

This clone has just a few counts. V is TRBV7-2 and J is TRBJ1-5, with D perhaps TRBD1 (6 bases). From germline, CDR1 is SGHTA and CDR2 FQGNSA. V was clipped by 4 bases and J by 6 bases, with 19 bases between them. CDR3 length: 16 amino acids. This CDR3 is CASSSLHLQGFQPQHF. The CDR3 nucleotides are TGTGCCAGCAGCTCACTTCACCTACAGGGTTTTCAGCCCCAGCATTTT.

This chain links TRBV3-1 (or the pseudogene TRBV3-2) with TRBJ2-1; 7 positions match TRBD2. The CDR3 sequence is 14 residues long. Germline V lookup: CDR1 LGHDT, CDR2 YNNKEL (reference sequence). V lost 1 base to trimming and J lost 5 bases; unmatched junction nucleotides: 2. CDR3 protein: CASSQVAGDNEQFF. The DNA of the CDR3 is TGTGCCAGCAGCCAAGTCGCGGGGGACAATGAGCAGTTCTTC.

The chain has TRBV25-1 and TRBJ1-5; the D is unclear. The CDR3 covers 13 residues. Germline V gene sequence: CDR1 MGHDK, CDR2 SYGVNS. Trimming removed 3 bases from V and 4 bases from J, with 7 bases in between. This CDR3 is CASSEQQNQPQHF. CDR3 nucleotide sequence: TGTGCCAGCAGTGAGCAACAGAATCAGCCCCAGCATTTT.

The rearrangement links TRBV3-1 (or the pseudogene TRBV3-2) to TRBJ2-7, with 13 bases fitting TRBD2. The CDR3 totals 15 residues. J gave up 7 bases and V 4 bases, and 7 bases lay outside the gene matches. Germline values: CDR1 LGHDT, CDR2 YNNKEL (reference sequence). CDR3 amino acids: CASSPWTSGGKEQYF. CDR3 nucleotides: TGTGCCAGCAGCCCCTGGACTAGCGGGGGTAAAGAGCAGTACTTC.

CDR3 DNA: TGTGCCAGCAGACCGTGGTGGGGGGACAATCAGCCCCAGCATTTT. It specifies CASRPWWGDNQPQHF. The gene calls are TRBV7-2 and TRBJ1-5; D is perhaps TRBD1 (5 bases). The germline V gene encodes CDR1 SGHTA and CDR2 FQGNSA. V lost 6 bases to trimming and J lost 3 bases, with 15 bases between them. The CDR3 extends over 15 amino acids.